This T cell receptor (beta chain) is from a study of T-cell memory formation after mild COVID-19. Study background: TCR clusters were largely donor specific. Findings of the study overall: Contracting CD4+ clones lay largely in CM and EM, with CD8+ ones residing in EMRA. Pre-infection memory showed some responding clones, and this suggested that cross-reactive memory joined. CD4+ bias marked clones expanding day 15 to 37, unlike balanced contracting clones.

For this clonotype: Antigen: not known.

The CDR3 loop spans 14 amino acids. V was clipped by 1 base and J by 2 bases, with 8 bases between them. Germline-derived CDR1 and CDR2 are SEHNR and FQNEAQ (reference sequence). Each CDR3 protein is one row after TCRdb ran MiXCR on the 5' RACE reads. The sample records roughly 80,000 distinct CDR3 sequences, roughly 23% being singletons. The chain uses TRBV7-9 and TRBJ1-1; D gene uncertain. The clonotype originates from a man in his late teens or twenties who had mild COVID-19 (a few samples of this study predate the infection). Cell type and time point are not known. Sequencing was performed on PBMCs or a T cell subset sorted from them (not recorded which). The chain's CDR3 is CASSLGAANTEAFF. The DNA for the CDR3 is TGTGCCAGCAGCTTAGGAGCCGCTAACACTGAAGCTTTCTTT.